This entry features one T cell receptor (beta chain) sequence. The data stem from a study of shared T cell receptors in the human thymus. Some clones are missing from TCRdb's copy, which holds only in-frame ones; the method was immunoSEQ multiplex PCR. Of hundreds of thousands of clones in the sample, more than 75% were seen once. Separately, the same data were catalogued under a study of human thymus T cells. Per that study: Thymus specimens were resections from corrective heart surgery. Both thymic and peripheral blood repertoires showed apparently biased V and J usage. A high degree of thymic repertoire overlap among unrelated individuals was reported in related research.

The clonotype was recovered from a boy under two years old with a congenital heart defect. Sequencing used thymocytes.

CDR3 protein: CASSFVAEASTDTQYF. The DNA for the CDR3 is TGTGCCAGCAGCTTCGTCGCCGAGGCTAGCACAGATACGCAGTATTTT. V gene TRBV7-9 combines with J gene TRBJ2-3; D ambiguous. This CDR3 has 16 residues. V was shortened by 3 bases and J by 0 bases, with 13 bases between the two germline ends. Germline loops: CDR1 SEHNR, CDR2 FQNEAQ (reference sequence).